This entry is about one T cell receptor (beta chain). The antigen remains unidentified. Sample-barcoded 5' priming and a J-beta primer mix drove a second PCR of about 6 to 12 cycles. Each CDR3 protein is one row after TCRdb ran MiXCR on the 5' RACE reads. In the table there are approximately 760,000 distinct CDR3 sequences, 20% to 25% of which are singletons. This record comes from a study of blood T cells in healthy people across ages. Study-level findings and limits: Unknown CMV status may confound age-related changes in expanded clones.

Researchers isolated at least 7 million PBMCs per sample. This CDR3 has 16 residues. With V trimmed by 0 bases and J by 3 bases, 9 bases remained unmatched. Germline CDR1 and CDR2: DFQATT and SNEGSKA (reference sequence). These same records also appear under a second study, on T cells of mothers and their children.

Specimen: blood. The clonotype originates from a boy younger than 18 in good health. The genes are TRBV20-1 and TRBJ2-5; 8 bases match TRBD2. The CDR3 region has the DNA TGCAGTGCTAGAGATCTCGTAGGGACTAGGAAAGAGACCCAGTACTTC. Translation: CSARDLVGTRKETQYF.